This T cell receptor (beta chain) was captured in a study of cytomegalovirus exposure and HLA in healthy donors. General study points: Many donors shared some public TCRs, even though most TCR sequences were rare.

The PCR contained 60 Vbeta and 13 Jbeta primers. Libraries were prepared by immunoSEQ multiplex PCR; TCRdb keeps only in-frame clonotypes and omits some of them. This repertoire shows roughly 140,000 clones, roughly 80% found once; its top ten account for 5.7%. The V and J ends lost 0 bases and 4 bases respectively, with 13 bases between them. Germline V gene lookup returns CDR1 LGHNA and CDR2 YSLEER. The CDR3 spans 15 residues. Regarding this clone: What it binds is not known.

The chain is built from TRBV4-3 and TRBJ2-7; D is undetermined. The sequencing input was PBMCs. The origin of this receptor is a man aged 30 to 39 in good health and CMV-seropositive. Here the CDR3 reads CASSQDRAPRYEQYF. The DNA of the CDR3 is TGCGCCAGCAGCCAAGATCGAGCCCCTCGGTACGAGCAGTACTTC.